This T cell receptor (beta chain) derives from a study of T-cell reconstitution after alpha-beta-depleted transplantation in children. The study's findings and limits: Reportedly, only several hundred clones from non-depleted graft cells drove alpha-beta T-cell counts at about two months. Day-60 TCRbeta diversity that was high in some patients was derived from surviving recipient T cells and thymic progenitors. The main origin of T-cell counts and diversity one year after transplant was newly produced T cells.

CDR3 length: 15 residues. Trimming took 6 bases from V and 4 from J; bases not matched to a gene: 10. Looked up from germline, CDR1 is SGHRS and CDR2 is YFSETQ. Unique molecular identifiers were incorporated during preparation of the TCRbeta library. TCRdb re-derived calls from the PCR reads in MiXCR, one entry per CDR3 protein. Of 800,000 to 1,000,000 distinct CDR3 sequences listed, roughly 29% are singletons. As regards this clonotype: What it binds is not known.

The sample consisted of PBMCs, mostly from graft donor cells, taken 360 days after TCRalphabeta/CD19-depleted stem cell transplant. The J gene is TRBJ2-7, the V gene TRBV5-1; 10 bases fit TRBD1. This receptor was identified in a boy less than two years old who had a stem cell transplant for SCID, so the T cells may come from the graft donor. As DNA, the CDR3 is TGCGCCAGCATTTACACTCCGGGACAGGGGTACGAGCAGTACTTC. It yields the protein CASIYTPGQGYEQYF.